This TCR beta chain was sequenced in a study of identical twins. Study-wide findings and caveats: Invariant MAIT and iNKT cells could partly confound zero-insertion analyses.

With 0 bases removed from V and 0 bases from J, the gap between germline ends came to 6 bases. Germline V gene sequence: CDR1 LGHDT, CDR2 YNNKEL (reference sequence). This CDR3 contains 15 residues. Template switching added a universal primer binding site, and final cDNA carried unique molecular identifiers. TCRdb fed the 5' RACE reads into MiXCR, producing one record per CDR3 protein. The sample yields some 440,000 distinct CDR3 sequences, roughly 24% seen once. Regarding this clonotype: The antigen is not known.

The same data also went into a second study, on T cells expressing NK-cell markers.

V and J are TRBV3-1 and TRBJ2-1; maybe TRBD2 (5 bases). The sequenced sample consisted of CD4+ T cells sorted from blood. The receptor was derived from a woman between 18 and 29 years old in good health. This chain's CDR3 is CASSQDEGSYNEQFF. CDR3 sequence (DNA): TGTGCCAGCAGCCAAGACGAGGGCTCCTACAATGAGCAGTTCTTC.